This TCR beta chain stems from a study of T cell clones after liver transplantation. Across the study: TCRbeta sequencing after a pre-transplant mixed lymphocyte reaction identified graft-donor-reactive clones, later tracked in post-transplant blood.

With 4 bases clipped from V and 2 bases from J, the junction kept 5 bases outside the gene matches. CDR1 SGHNT and CDR2 YYREEE come from the germline V gene (reference sequence). The CDR3 has 15 residues. This clone has only one observation. Sequencing used immunoSEQ multiplex PCR; TCRdb keeps in-frame clones, though not all of them. The sample contains tens of thousands of clones, roughly 84% of which appear only once. Sequencing used CD4+ T cells from blood, obtained roughly 48 months after liver transplant. J is TRBJ2-7 and V is TRBV5-4, with 11 bases aligning to TRBD1. This TCR was sampled from a human patient who received a liver transplant. The graft donor may have contributed some T cells. CDR3: CASSPGQGATYEQYF. In DNA form, the CDR3 reads TGTGCCAGCAGCCCAGGACAGGGGGCCACCTACGAGCAGTACTTC. The full variable domain, with the rest looked up from reference TRBV5-4 and TRBJ2-7, is ETGVTQSPTHLIKTRGQQVTLRCSSQSGHNTVSWYQQALGQGPQFIFQYYREEENGRGNFPPRFSGLQFPNYSSELNVNALELDDSALYLCASSPGQGATYEQYFGPGTRLTVT.